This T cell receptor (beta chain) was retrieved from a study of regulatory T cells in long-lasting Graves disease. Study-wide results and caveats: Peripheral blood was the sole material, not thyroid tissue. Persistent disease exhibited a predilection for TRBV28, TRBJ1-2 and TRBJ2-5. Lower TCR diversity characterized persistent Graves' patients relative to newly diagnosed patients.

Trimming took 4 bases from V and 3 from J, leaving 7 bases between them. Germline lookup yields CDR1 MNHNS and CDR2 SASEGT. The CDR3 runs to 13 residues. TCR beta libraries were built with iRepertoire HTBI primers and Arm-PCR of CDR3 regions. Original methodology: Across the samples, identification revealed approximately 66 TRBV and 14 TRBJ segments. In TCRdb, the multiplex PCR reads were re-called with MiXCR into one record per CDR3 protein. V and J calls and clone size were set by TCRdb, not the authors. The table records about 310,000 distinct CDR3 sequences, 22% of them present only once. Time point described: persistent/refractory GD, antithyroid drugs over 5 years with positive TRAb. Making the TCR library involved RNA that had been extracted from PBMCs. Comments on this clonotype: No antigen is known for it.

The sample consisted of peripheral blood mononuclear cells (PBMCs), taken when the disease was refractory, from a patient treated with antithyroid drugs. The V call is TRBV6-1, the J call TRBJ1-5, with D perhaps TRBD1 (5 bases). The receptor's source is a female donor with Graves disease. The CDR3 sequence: CASSGTYNQPQHF. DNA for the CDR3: TGTGCCAGCAGTGGGACATACAATCAGCCCCAGCATTTT.